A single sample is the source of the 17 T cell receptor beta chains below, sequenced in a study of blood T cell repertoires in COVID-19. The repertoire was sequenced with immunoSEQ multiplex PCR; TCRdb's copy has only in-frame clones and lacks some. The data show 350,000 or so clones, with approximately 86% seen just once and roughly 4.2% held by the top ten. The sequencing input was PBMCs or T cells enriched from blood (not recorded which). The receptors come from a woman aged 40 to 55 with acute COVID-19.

CDR3 in DNA: TGCAGCGTTGAAGGGTTGACAGACAAGTTCACAGATACGCAGTATTTT. As protein: CSVEGLTDKFTDTQYF. The V and J genes are TRBV29-1 and TRBJ2-3; possibly TRBD1 for D (5 bases). CDR1 and CDR2 from the germline V gene are SQVTM and ANQGSEA. V gave up 1 base and J gave up 2 bases, with 16 bases separating them. This CDR3 is built from 16 residues.

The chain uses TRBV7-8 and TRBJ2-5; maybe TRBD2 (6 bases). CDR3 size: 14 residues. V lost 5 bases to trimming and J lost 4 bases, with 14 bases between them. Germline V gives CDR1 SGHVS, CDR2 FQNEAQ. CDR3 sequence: CASSKTGTSETQYF. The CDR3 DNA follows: TGTGCCAGCAGCAAGACCGGGACTTCAGAGACCCAGTACTTC.

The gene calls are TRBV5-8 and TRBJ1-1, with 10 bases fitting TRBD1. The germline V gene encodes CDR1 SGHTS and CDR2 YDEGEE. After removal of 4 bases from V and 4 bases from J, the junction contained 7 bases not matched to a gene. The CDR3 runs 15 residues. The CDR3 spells CASSKGDRGGTEAFF. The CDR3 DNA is TGTGCCAGCAGCAAAGGGGACAGGGGAGGCACTGAAGCTTTCTTT.

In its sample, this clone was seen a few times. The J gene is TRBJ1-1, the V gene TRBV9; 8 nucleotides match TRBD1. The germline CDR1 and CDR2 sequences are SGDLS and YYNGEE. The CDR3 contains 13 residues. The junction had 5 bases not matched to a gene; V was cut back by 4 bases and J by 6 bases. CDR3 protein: CASSSHRGAEAFF. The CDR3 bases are TGTGCCAGCAGCTCCCACAGGGGGGCTGAAGCTTTCTTT.

The CDR3 is CASGTGVGNTIYF. The CDR3 DNA is TGTGCCAGCGGTACAGGGGTCGGAAACACCATATATTTT. V usage is TRBV25-1 and J usage is TRBJ1-3, with 7 nucleotides matching TRBD1. Germline lookup yields CDR1 MGHDK and CDR2 SYGVNS. The V and J ends lost 8 bases and 4 bases, in that order; junction bases with no gene match: 5. CDR3 length equals 13 residues.

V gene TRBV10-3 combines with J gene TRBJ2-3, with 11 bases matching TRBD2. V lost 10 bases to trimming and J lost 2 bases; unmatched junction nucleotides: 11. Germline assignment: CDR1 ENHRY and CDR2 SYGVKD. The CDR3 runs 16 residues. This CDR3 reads CATYSGTSGPTDTQYF. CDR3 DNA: TGTGCCACATATTCCGGGACTAGCGGACCCACAGATACGCAGTATTTT.

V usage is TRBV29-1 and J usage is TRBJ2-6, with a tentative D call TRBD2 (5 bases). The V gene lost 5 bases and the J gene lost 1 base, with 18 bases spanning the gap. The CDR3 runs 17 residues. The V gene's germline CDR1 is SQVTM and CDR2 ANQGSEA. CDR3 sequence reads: CSVTSGLSWSGANVLTF. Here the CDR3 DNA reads TGCAGCGTTACTTCCGGACTTTCCTGGTCTGGGGCCAACGTCCTGACTTTC.

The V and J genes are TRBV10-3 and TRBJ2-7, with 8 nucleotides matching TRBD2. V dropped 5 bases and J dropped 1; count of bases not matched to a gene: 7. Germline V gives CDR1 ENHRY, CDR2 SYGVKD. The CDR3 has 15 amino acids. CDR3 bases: TGTGCCATCAGTACCCCTAGCGGGTTATCCTACGAGCAGTACTTC. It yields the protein CAISTPSGLSYEQYF.

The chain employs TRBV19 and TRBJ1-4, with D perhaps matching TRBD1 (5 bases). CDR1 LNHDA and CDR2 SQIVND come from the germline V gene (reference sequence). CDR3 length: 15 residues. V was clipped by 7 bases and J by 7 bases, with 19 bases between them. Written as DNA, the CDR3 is TGTGCCAGTAACCCAGGGTACGGGCTTATTGAAAAACTGTTTTTT. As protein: CASNPGYGLIEKLFF.

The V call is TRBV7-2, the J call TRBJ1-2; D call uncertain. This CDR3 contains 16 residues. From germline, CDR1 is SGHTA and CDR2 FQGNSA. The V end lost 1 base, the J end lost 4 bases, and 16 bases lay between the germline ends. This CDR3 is CASSLVHSISFYGYTF. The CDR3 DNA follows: TGTGCCAGCAGCTTAGTCCATTCTATCTCCTTCTATGGCTACACCTTC.

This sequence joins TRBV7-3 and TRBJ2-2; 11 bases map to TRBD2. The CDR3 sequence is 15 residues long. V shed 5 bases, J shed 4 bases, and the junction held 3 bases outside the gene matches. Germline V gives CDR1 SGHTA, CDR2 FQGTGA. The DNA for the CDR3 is TGTGCCAGCAGCACTAGCGGGAGTAGCACCGGGGAGCTGTTTTTT. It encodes CASSTSGSSTGELFF.

The CDR3 nucleotides read TGTGCCAGCTCACTAACGGGACAGAATAACTATGGCTACACCTTC. This sequence encodes CASSLTGQNNYGYTF. The chain is built from TRBV18 and TRBJ1-2, with 7 bases identical to TRBD1. Germline trimming cut 4 bases from V and 1 base from J; bases unmatched to any gene: 6. The CDR3 spans 15 residues. The germline V gene encodes CDR1 KGHSH and CDR2 LQKENI.

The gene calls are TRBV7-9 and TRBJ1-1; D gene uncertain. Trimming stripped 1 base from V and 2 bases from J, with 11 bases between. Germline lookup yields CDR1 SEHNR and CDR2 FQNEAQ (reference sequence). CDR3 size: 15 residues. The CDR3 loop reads CASSLVQAGNTEAFF. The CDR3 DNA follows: TGTGCCAGCAGCTTAGTTCAGGCAGGAAACACTGAAGCTTTCTTT.

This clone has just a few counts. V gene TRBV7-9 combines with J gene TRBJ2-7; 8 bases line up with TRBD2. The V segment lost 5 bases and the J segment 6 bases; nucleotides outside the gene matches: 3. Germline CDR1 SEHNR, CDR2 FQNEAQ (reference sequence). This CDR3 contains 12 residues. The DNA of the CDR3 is TGTGCCAGCAGCCCGAGCGGGGGCGAGCAGTACTTC. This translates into CASSPSGGEQYF.

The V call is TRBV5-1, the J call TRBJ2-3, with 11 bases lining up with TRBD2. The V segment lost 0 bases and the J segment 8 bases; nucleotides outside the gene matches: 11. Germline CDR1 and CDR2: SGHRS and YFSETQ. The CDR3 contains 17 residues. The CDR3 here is CASSLAGLAGGYGTQYF. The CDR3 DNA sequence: TGCGCCAGCAGCTTGGCCGGTCTAGCGGGAGGATACGGTACGCAGTATTTT.

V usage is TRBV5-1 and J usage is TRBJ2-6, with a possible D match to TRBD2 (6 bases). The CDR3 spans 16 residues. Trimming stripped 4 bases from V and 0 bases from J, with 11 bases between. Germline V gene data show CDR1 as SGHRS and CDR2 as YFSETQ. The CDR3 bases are TGCGCCAGCAGCCCGGGACTCCGCTCTGGGGCCAACGTCCTGACTTTC. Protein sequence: CASSPGLRSGANVLTF.

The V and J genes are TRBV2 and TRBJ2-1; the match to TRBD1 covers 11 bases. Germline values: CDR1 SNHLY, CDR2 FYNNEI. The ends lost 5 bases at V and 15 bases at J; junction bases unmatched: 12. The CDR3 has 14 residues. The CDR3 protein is CASSSLDRGLLGFF. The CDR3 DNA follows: TGTGCCAGCAGTAGCTTGGACAGGGGGCTTCTTGGGTTCTTC.